The 32 T cell receptor beta chains reported below all come from one sample, sequenced in a study of T cell repertoires in cytomegalovirus infection (dated by TCRdb to 2018 to 2020). The run used an Illumina HiSeq 1500. TCRdb handled the public reads itself, with Q25 trimming in fastp and clone calling in MiXCR, and kept productive beta chains. Under each unique CDR3 protein, matching rows form one entry showing the most common genes and DNA. The sample includes about 250,000 distinct CDR3 sequences, with 9% to 15% observed a single time. The biggest ten clones account for around 1.6% of the sample. Sequencing was carried out using PBMCs. Receptors were obtained from a human donor in good health (CMV status not recorded). Some clones in this sample may be carry-over from other donors' samples.

The chain links TRBV6-2 or TRBV6-3 to TRBJ1-1; D unclear. Germline CDR1 reads MNHEY; CDR2 reads SVGEGT. This CDR3 has 12 amino acids. V was cut by 2 bases and J by 10 bases, with 11 bases left in between. This chain's CDR3 is CASSYPQRGAFF. Here the CDR3 DNA reads TGTGCCAGCAGTTACCCACAGCGAGGAGCTTTCTTT.

V gene TRBV3-1 combines with J gene TRBJ1-6, with D tentatively TRBD1 (5 bases). Germline V CDR1 and CDR2: LGHDT, YNNKEL (reference sequence). This CDR3 spans 13 amino acids. Trimming took off 6 bases at V and 9 bases at J, with 12 bases between the two ends. In DNA, the CDR3 is TGTGCCAGCAGTTCGGTCGGGGCTTCACCCCTCCACTTT. Its translation is CASSSVGASPLHF.

This clonotype came up many times. As DNA, the CDR3 is TGTGCCAGCAGCTTAGGACGGGGACAGGGCGGGAACACTGAAGCTTTCTTT. This gives the protein CASSLGRGQGGNTEAFF. V is TRBV7-2 and J is TRBJ1-1; 9 bases map to TRBD1. Trimming took 1 base from V and 1 from J; bases not matched to a gene: 7. The CDR3 contains 17 residues. CDR1 SGHTA and CDR2 FQGNSA come from the germline V gene.

This clonotype was counted at least ten times. The J gene is TRBJ1-2, the V gene TRBV6-1; the D is unclear. V lost 6 bases, J lost 3 bases, and 8 bases lay in between. Looked up from germline, CDR1 is MNHNS and CDR2 is SASEGT. The CDR3 loop spans 12 amino acids. The CDR3 nucleotides are TGTGCCAGCAGCCGGGGTGACTATGGCTACACCTTC. Encoded protein: CASSRGDYGYTF.

The gene calls are TRBV6-2 or TRBV6-3 and TRBJ2-7; 8 positions agree with TRBD1. In germline, CDR1 is MNHEY, CDR2 SVGEGT. V lost 0 bases, J lost 4 bases, and 17 bases stayed unmatched. The CDR3 extends over 19 amino acids. The CDR3 reads CASSYSPGGRDEPTYEQYF. The CDR3 bases are TGTGCCAGCAGTTACTCGCCAGGGGGCAGGGACGAACCAACGTACGAGCAGTACTTC.

A word on this clonotype: A junction boundary mismatches the germline segment, possibly from a read error. The chain combines TRBV27 with TRBJ1-6; no definite D call. From germline, CDR1 is MNHEY and CDR2 SMNVEV (reference sequence). This CDR3 comprises 15 residues. CDR3 amino acids: CASSTYPRNNSPLHF. The DNA of the CDR3 is TGTGCCAGCAGTACTTACCCACGGAATAATTCACCCCTTCACTTT.

This clonotype was counted ten times or more. This chain joins TRBV12-3 or TRBV12-4 and TRBJ2-1; D is possibly TRBD2 (6 bases). The V end lost 6 bases, the J end lost 7 bases, and 19 bases lay between the germline ends. The CDR3 loop spans 15 amino acids. This CDR3 is CASSWGDRLPNEQFF. In nucleotides, the CDR3 is TGTGCCAGCAGCTGGGGGGACCGACTCCCTAATGAGCAGTTCTTC.

To note about this clonotype: A read error may be the cause here, since a much bigger clone is one base away. The chain carries TRBV27 and TRBJ1-5; D unresolved. CDR1 and CDR2 from the germline V gene are MNHEY and SMNVEV (reference sequence). There are 14 residues in the CDR3. The CDR3 loop reads CAGSLGRGNQPQHF. DNA of the CDR3: TGTGCCGGCAGTTTAGGACGCGGCAATCAGCCCCAGCATTTT.

The sample holds many counts of this clonotype. V gene TRBV19 combines with J gene TRBJ2-4; TRBD2 is a possible D gene (6 bases). CDR1 and CDR2 from the germline V gene are LNHDA and SQIVND (reference sequence). V was clipped by 5 bases and J by 1 base, with 18 bases between them. The CDR3 is 17 amino acids. The CDR3 protein is CASSPPGRQSAKNIQYF. For the CDR3, the DNA is TGTGCCAGTAGTCCCCCCGGGAGACAGAGCGCCAAAAACATTCAGTACTTC.

This clonotype was seen ten or more times. V is TRBV7-2 and J is TRBJ2-3; 9 nucleotides line up with TRBD2. Per germline, CDR1 SGHTA and CDR2 FQGNSA. Unmatched junction bases numbered 7, after V lost 0 bases and J lost 6 bases. There are 16 residues in the CDR3. The CDR3 region has the DNA TGTGCCAGCAGCTTAGCTGGCGGGGGGGCCGGTGATACGCAGTATTTT. Amino acids: CASSLAGGGAGDTQYF. Variable domain in full (rest from reference TRBV7-2 and TRBJ2-3): GAGVSQSPSNKVTEKGKDVELRCDPISGHTALYWYRQSLGQGLEFLIYFQGNSAPDKSGLPSDRFSAERTGGSVSTLTIQRTQQEDSAVYLCASSLAGGGAGDTQYFGPGTRLTVL.

This chain uses TRBV7-9 with TRBJ2-7; D not resolved. Trimming pared 4 bases from V and 2 bases from J, leaving 6 bases between. The CDR3 is 12 amino acids. Germline CDR1 reads SEHNR; CDR2 reads FQNEAQ (reference sequence). The CDR3 nucleotides read TGTGCCAGCAGCTCATATCCCTACGAGCAGTACTTC. It codes for CASSSYPYEQYF. Variable domain in full (rest from reference TRBV7-9 and TRBJ2-7): DTGVSQNPRHKITKRGQNVTFRCDPISEHNRLYWYRQTLGQGPEFLTYFQNEAQLEKSRLLSDRFSAERPKGSFSTLEIQRTEQGDSAMYLCASSSYPYEQYFGPGTRLTVT.

This clonotype was seen ten or more times. The chain carries TRBV28 and TRBJ1-4, with D hard to call. This CDR3 region has 14 residues. Trimming removed 2 bases at V and 8 bases at J, with 12 bases between. Germline V gene lookup returns CDR1 MDHEN and CDR2 SYDVKM. The CDR3 DNA reads as TGTGCCAGCAGTTTAGTCGAGGCAAGGGAAAAACTGTTTTTT. Protein sequence: CASSLVEAREKLFF.

This chain joins TRBV27 and TRBJ2-7; tentative D call: TRBD1 (5 bases). Looked up from germline, CDR1 is MNHEY and CDR2 is SMNVEV (reference sequence). The CDR3 has 16 residues. V was pared by 2 bases and J by 2 bases, with 16 bases between. The DNA of the CDR3 is TGTGCCAGCAGTTTAGGTCCAGGGAACTGGGCCTACGAGCAGTACTTC. Translation gives CASSLGPGNWAYEQYF.

A few counts support this clonotype. The J gene is TRBJ2-1, the V gene TRBV20-1; 9 nucleotides match TRBD2. The ends lost 1 base at V and 6 bases at J; junction bases unmatched: 4. Germline V gene lookup returns CDR1 DFQATT and CDR2 SNEGSKA (reference sequence). The CDR3 has 14 amino acids. The CDR3 sequence: CSARVLAGPNEQFF. The CDR3 DNA sequence: TGCAGTGCTAGAGTCCTAGCGGGGCCCAATGAGCAGTTCTTC.

This clonotype was seen a single time. The chain employs TRBV4-3 and TRBJ1-3; D is possibly TRBD1 (5 bases). From germline, CDR1 is LGHNA and CDR2 YSLEER. This CDR3 contains 15 residues. Trimming took off 0 bases at V and 3 bases at J, with 9 bases between the two ends. The CDR3 loop reads CASSQESGYGNTIYF. The CDR3 coding sequence is TGCGCCAGCAGCCAAGAATCAGGGTATGGAAACACCATATATTTT.

The chain recombines TRBV19 with TRBJ1-5, with D hard to call. Germline lookup yields CDR1 LNHDA and CDR2 SQIVND (reference sequence). Trimming cost V 0 bases and J 4 bases, with 13 bases left between them. The CDR3 covers 16 residues. The CDR3 is CASSIDPIVQNQPQHF. The CDR3 region has the DNA TGTGCCAGTAGTATAGATCCGATAGTACAGAATCAGCCCCAGCATTTT. Full variable domain (rest looked up from reference TRBV19 and TRBJ1-5): DGGITQSPKYLFRKEGQNVTLSCEQNLNHDAMYWYRQDPGQGLRLIYYSQIVNDFQKGDIAEGYSVSREKKESFPLTVTSAQKNPTAFYLCASSIDPIVQNQPQHFGDGTRLSIL.

In its sample, this clonotype was seen many times. The chain uses TRBV28 and TRBJ2-3, with no clear D. In germline, CDR1 is MDHEN, CDR2 SYDVKM. The CDR3 spans 13 residues. Trimming pared 7 bases from V and 5 bases from J, leaving 13 bases between. The CDR3 DNA follows: TGTGCCAGCAAAAACGAGGCGTTAGATACGCAGTATTTT. It is translated as CASKNEALDTQYF. The full variable domain, with the rest looked up from reference TRBV28 and TRBJ2-3, is DVKVTQSSRYLVKRTGEKVFLECVQDMDHENMFWYRQDPGLGLRLIYFSYDVKMKEKGDIPEGYSVSREKKERFSLILESASTNQTSMYLCASKNEALDTQYFGPGTRLTVL.

This clonotype was picked up many times. The gene calls are TRBV6-2 or TRBV6-3 and TRBJ1-2; no firm D call. V shed 2 bases and J shed 5 bases, with 9 bases lying between them. This CDR3 is 13 amino acids long. Germline V gives CDR1 MNHEY, CDR2 SVGEGT. CDR3 coding DNA: TGTGCCAGCAGTTACGAGACAAGTTATGGCTACACCTTC. Translated: CASSYETSYGYTF.

The chain carries TRBV28 and TRBJ1-1; D is unresolved. The CDR3 is made up of 14 amino acids. V dropped 5 bases and J dropped 5 bases, with 15 bases sitting between them. CDR1 and CDR2 from the germline V gene are MDHEN and SYDVKM. This CDR3 is CASSTTRFRTEAFF. The CDR3 DNA follows: TGTGCCAGCAGTACGACCCGGTTCAGGACTGAAGCTTTCTTT.

The V and J genes are TRBV20-1 and TRBJ2-1; D is uncertain. Trimming removed 6 bases at V and 0 bases at J, with 12 bases between. Germline CDR1 DFQATT, CDR2 SNEGSKA (reference sequence). CDR3 size: 14 residues. The CDR3 nucleotides read TGCAGTGCCCAGAGCGTCAGCTCCTACAATGAGCAGTTCTTC. Its translation: CSAQSVSSYNEQFF.

This clonotype was counted many times. The chain's CDR3 is CASSLEPGAENIQYF. The CDR3 bases are TGCGCCAGCAGCTTGGAGCCAGGGGCCGAAAACATTCAGTACTTC. The chain is built from TRBV5-1 and TRBJ2-4; D might be TRBD1 (6 bases). Between the trimmed V and J ends, which lost 0 bases and 5 bases, there was a span of 12 bases. The CDR3 length is 15 residues. The germline gives CDR1 SGHRS, CDR2 YFSETQ.

This clonotype was counted only a few times. This chain uses TRBV7-9 with TRBJ1-1; D perhaps matches TRBD1 (6 bases). Between the trimmed V and J ends, which lost 5 bases and 4 bases, there was a span of 14 bases. The length of the CDR3 is 14 residues. Germline CDR1 and CDR2: SEHNR and FQNEAQ (reference sequence). The CDR3 sequence is CASSTSGVRTEAFF. The DNA for the CDR3 is TGTGCCAGCAGCACCTCAGGGGTTCGCACTGAAGCTTTCTTT.

Concerning this clonotype: This could be a read error, since a much larger clone is one nucleotide away. The V gene is TRBV4-2, the J gene TRBJ1-2; 9 nucleotides align to TRBD1. The CDR3 runs 15 residues. The germline gives CDR1 LGHNA, CDR2 YNFKEQ. CDR3 sequence: CGSSPGQGPNYGYTF. CDR3 DNA sequence: TGTGGCAGCAGCCCGGGACAGGGCCCTAACTATGGCTACACCTTC.

This clonotype was seen many times. The V call is TRBV7-2, the J call TRBJ2-7; D remains unclear. Germline V gene data show CDR1 as SGHTA and CDR2 as FQGNSA. The CDR3 is made up of 14 amino acids. The ends were cut back, 7 bases at V and 2 bases at J, with 15 bases in the middle. CDR3 residues: CASNKQVVPYEQYF. The DNA for the CDR3 is TGTGCCAGCAACAAGCAAGTCGTGCCCTACGAGCAGTACTTC.

This clonotype was recorded at least ten times. V is TRBV19 and J is TRBJ1-1, with 8 nucleotides matching TRBD1. The trim removed 6 bases at V and 1 base at J, leaving 7 bases unmatched. Germline V gene data show CDR1 as LNHDA and CDR2 as SQIVND (reference sequence). CDR3 length equals 15 residues. The DNA for the CDR3 is TGTGCCAGTAGCCCAACAGGGGGTTCGAACACTGAAGCTTTCTTT. It is translated as CASSPTGGSNTEAFF.

This clonotype was observed a few times. The V gene is TRBV6-5, the J gene TRBJ2-7, with 10 positions matching TRBD1. CDR1 and CDR2 from the germline V gene are MNHEY and SVGAGI. V lost 2 bases, J lost 9 bases, and 4 bases stayed unmatched. The length of the CDR3 is 13 residues. CDR3 coding DNA: TGTGCCAGCAGTTACCTGGACAGGGGGGTGCAGTACTTC. Translating it yields CASSYLDRGVQYF.

The chain employs TRBV29-1 and TRBJ2-7; tentatively, D is TRBD1 (5 bases). The CDR3 sequence is 13 residues long. Trimming removed 4 bases from V and 0 bases from J, with 10 bases in between. Germline lookup yields CDR1 SQVTM and CDR2 ANQGSEA. CDR3 amino acids: CSVVRTPSYEQYF. CDR3 sequence (DNA): TGCAGCGTTGTCCGGACACCCTCCTACGAGCAGTACTTC.

At least ten counts were recorded for this clonotype. The chain joins TRBV28 to TRBJ2-5; D is possibly TRBD1 or TRBD2 (5 bases each). Trimming left V 9 bases short and J 5 bases short, with 16 bases between. Germline assignment: CDR1 MDHEN and CDR2 SYDVKM. The CDR3 has 13 residues. The CDR3 bases are TGTGCCAGTATCCAGGGTGGGGAGGAGACCCAGTACTTC. Residues: CASIQGGEETQYF.

This clonotype was seen at least ten times. The rearrangement uses TRBV20-1 and TRBJ2-3, with TRBD1 matching 9 bases. CDR1 and CDR2 from the germline V gene are DFQATT and SNEGSKA (reference sequence). V was clipped by 0 bases and J by 4 bases; unmatched bases: 2. The CDR3 is 14 amino acids. The DNA for the CDR3 is TGCAGTGCTAGAGATAACAGGGGGCCAGATACGCAGTATTTT. Its protein product is CSARDNRGPDTQYF.

This clonotype has ten or more counts. The chain has TRBV7-2 and TRBJ2-6, with TRBD2 as a possible D gene (6 bases). Germline V CDR1 and CDR2: SGHTA, FQGNSA. Trimming removed 4 bases at V and 2 bases at J, with 15 bases between. The CDR3 contains 17 residues. The CDR3 loop reads CASSSMPRGAGANVLTF. Here the CDR3 DNA reads TGTGCCAGCAGCTCCATGCCCCGCGGGGCTGGGGCCAACGTCCTGACTTTC.

This clonotype has a count of ten or more. This chain links TRBV7-2 with TRBJ1-2; 8 nucleotides align to TRBD1. Germline V lookup: CDR1 SGHTA, CDR2 FQGNSA. The CDR3 length is 16 residues. After removal of 0 bases from V and 8 bases from J, the junction contained 11 bases not matched to a gene. The CDR3 nucleotides read TGTGCCAGCAGCTTAGCGCCGGGACAGGCCACAGGGGGCTACACCTTC. Translated: CASSLAPGQATGGYTF.

The chain recombines TRBV30 with TRBJ2-7; no definite D call. V gave up 1 base and J gave up 2 bases, with 6 bases separating them. The CDR3 runs 12 residues. The V gene's germline CDR1 is GTSNPN and CDR2 SVGIG (reference sequence). This CDR3 is CAWSESTYEQYF. In DNA, the CDR3 is TGTGCCTGGAGTGAGTCCACCTACGAGCAGTACTTC.